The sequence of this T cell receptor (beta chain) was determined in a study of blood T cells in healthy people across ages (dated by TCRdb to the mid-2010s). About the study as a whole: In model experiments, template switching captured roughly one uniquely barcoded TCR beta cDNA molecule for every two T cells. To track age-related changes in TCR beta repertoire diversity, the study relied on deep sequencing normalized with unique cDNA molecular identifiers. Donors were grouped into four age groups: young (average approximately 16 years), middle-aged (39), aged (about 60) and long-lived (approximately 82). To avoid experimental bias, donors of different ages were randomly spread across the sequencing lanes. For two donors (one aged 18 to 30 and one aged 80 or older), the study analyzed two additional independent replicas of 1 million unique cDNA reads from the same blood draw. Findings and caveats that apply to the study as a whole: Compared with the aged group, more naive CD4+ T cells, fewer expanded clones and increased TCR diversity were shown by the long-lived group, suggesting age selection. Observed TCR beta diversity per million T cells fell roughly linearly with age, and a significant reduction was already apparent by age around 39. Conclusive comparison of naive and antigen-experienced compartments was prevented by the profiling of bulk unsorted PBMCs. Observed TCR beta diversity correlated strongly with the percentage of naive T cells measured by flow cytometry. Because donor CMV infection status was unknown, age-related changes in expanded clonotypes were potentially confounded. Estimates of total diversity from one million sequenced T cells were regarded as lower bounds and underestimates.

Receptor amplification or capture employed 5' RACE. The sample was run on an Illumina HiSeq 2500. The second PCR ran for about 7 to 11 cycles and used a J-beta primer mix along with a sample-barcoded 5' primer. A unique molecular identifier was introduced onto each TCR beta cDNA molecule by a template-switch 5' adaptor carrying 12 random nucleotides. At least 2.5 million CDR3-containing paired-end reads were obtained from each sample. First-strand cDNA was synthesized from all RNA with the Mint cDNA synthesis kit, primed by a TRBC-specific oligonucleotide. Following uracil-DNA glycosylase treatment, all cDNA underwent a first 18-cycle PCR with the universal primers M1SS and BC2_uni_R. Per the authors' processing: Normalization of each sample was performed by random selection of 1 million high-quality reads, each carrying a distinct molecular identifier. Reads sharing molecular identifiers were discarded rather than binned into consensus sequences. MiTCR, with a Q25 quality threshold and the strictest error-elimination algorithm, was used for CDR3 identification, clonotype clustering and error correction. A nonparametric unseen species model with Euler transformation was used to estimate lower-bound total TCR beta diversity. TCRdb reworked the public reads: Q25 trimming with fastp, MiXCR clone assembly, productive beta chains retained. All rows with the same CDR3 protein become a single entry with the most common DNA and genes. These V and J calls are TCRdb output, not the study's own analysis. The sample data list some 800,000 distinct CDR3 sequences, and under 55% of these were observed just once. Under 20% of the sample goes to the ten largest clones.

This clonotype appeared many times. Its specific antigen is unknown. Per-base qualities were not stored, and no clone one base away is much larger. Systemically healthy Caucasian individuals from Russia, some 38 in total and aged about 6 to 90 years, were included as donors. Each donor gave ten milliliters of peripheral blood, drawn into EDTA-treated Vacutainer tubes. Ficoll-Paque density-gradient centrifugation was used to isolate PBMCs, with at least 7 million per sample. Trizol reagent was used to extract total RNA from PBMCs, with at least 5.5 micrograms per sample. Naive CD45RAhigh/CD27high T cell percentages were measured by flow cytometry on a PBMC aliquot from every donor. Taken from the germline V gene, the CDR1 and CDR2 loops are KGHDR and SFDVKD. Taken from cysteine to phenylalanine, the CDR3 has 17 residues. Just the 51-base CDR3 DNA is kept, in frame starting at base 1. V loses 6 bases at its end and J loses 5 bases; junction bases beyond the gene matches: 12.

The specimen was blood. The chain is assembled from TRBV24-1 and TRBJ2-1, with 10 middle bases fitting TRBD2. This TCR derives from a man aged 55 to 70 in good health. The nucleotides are TGTGCCACCAGTCCAACCCCTCTAGCGGGGGATGACAATGAGCAGTTCTTC. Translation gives CATSPTPLAGDDNEQFF.